This T cell receptor beta chain was profiled in a study of T cell responses to AZD1222 COVID-19 vaccine. Profiling relied on immunoSEQ multiplex PCR, and the TCRdb table lists in-frame clones only, not all of them. The sample consists of about 120,000 clones, about 89% of them appearing once. As to this clone: The antigen remains unidentified.

Overall study results and limits: Donors were mostly white British, more females; clonal diversity possibly underestimated. At baseline, just five to seven AZD1222 recipients tested seropositive.

This material consisted of peripheral blood, taken on day 0 of AZD1222 vaccination. This TCR derives from an adult in good health.

The CDR3 sequence: CAWTSSGNTIYF. CDR3 in DNA: TGTGCCTGGACCTCCTCTGGAAACACCATATATTTT. This sequence joins TRBV30 and TRBJ1-3, with D hard to call. This CDR3 has 12 amino acids. V was shortened by 4 bases and J by 0 bases, with 4 bases between the two germline ends. Germline lookup yields CDR1 GTSNPN and CDR2 SVGIG (reference sequence).